These 8 T cell receptor beta chains were sequenced from one sample in a study of beta chain features in type 1 diabetes. What was sequenced were expressed TCRB transcripts, since all of the isolated RNA had been reverse transcribed. Assay: immunoSEQ multiplex PCR; the TCRdb copy retains only in-frame clones and omits some. The repertoire holds around 280,000 clones, approximately 8.1% seen once, with 1% in the top ten. The sample consisted of central memory CD4+ T cells from blood. The receptors come from a woman aged 18-29 years in good health.

V usage is TRBV9 and J usage is TRBJ1-2, with 9 bases lining up with TRBD1. Unmatched junction bases numbered 10, after V lost 1 base and J lost 6 bases. Germline V gene lookup returns CDR1 SGDLS and CDR2 YYNGEE. This CDR3 has 16 residues. This CDR3 is CASSVRGTGNVDGYTF. The CDR3 DNA follows: TGTGCCAGCAGCGTACGGGGGACAGGGAATGTTGATGGCTACACCTTC.

This clone was detected only a few times. The chain joins TRBV15 to TRBJ2-1; 14 bases map to TRBD2. CDR1 is LNHNV, CDR2 YYDKDF, per germline (reference sequence). Trimming cost V 0 bases and J 14 bases; bases outside gene matches: 9. The CDR3 is made up of 16 amino acids. The CDR3 loop reads CATSRESGTSGSLKFF. Here the CDR3 DNA reads TGTGCCACCAGCAGAGAATCCGGGACTAGCGGGAGTTTGAAGTTCTTC.

This chain connects TRBV5-3 to TRBJ1-6; no definite D call. TRBV5-3 belongs to the ORF category, with a function that is uncertain. With 4 bases removed from V and 7 bases from J, the gap between germline ends came to 6 bases. The CDR3 is made up of 12 amino acids. The CDR3 protein is CARSRQNSPLHF. The CDR3 nucleotides read TGTGCCAGAAGCCGCCAGAATTCACCCCTCCACTTT.

This rearrangement joins TRBV11-3 to TRBJ2-7; 7 nucleotides align to TRBD2. There are 17 residues in the CDR3. J lost 3 bases, V lost 5 bases, and 16 bases had no gene match. The germline gives CDR1 SGHNT, CDR2 YENEEA. The CDR3 protein is CASSPHGTASGLYEQYF. The CDR3 nucleotides are TGTGCCAGCAGCCCACATGGTACGGCTAGCGGCCTCTACGAGCAGTACTTC.

A few counts support this clone. The rearrangement links TRBV28 to TRBJ1-2, with TRBD1 matching over 8 bases. Germline V gene data show CDR1 as MDHEN and CDR2 as SYDVKM. V was clipped by 3 bases and J by 3 bases; unmatched bases: 9. The CDR3 has 16 residues. CDR3 DNA: TGTGCCAGCAGTTTTCCTCGGACAGGGCTGGACTATGGCTACACCTTC. Its translation is CASSFPRTGLDYGYTF.

This clone was recorded a few times. The chain combines TRBV19 with TRBJ1-5; D is perhaps TRBD1 (5 bases). CDR1 is LNHDA and CDR2 is SQIVND in the germline V gene (reference sequence). This CDR3 has 13 residues. Deletions cut 8 bases from V and 4 bases from J, with 12 bases between. In DNA form, the CDR3 reads TGTGCCAGTGACCGGGACGGGAATCAGCCCCAGCATTTT. As protein: CASDRDGNQPQHF.

The chain links TRBV5-4 to TRBJ2-3; 9 nucleotides line up with TRBD2. The CDR3 loop spans 16 amino acids. J gave up 1 base and V 1 base, and 4 bases lay outside the gene matches. Germline CDR1 is SGHNT and CDR2 is YYREEE (reference sequence). The CDR3 here is CASSLRRGGGTDTQYF. In nucleotides, the CDR3 is TGTGCCAGCAGCTTGAGGCGGGGGGGCGGCACAGATACGCAGTATTTT. The full variable domain, its missing parts supplied by reference TRBV5-4 and TRBJ2-3, is ETGVTQSPTHLIKTRGQQVTLRCSSQSGHNTVSWYQQALGQGPQFIFQYYREEENGRGNFPPRFSGLQFPNYSSELNVNALELDDSALYLCASSLRRGGGTDTQYFGPGTRLTVL.

The chain joins TRBV2 to TRBJ2-3; D may be TRBD1 (6 bases). Germline V gene sequence: CDR1 SNHLY, CDR2 FYNNEI. The CDR3 has 12 residues. V was clipped by 6 bases and J by 8 bases, with 12 bases between them. CDR3 DNA: TGTGCCAGCAGGGAGCAAGGGGGTACGCAGTATTTT. Translated, it gives CASREQGGTQYF.